This is a list of T cell receptor beta chains from one sample in a study of blood T cell repertoires in COVID-19. The repertoire was sequenced with immunoSEQ multiplex PCR; TCRdb's copy has only in-frame clones and lacks some. The sample yields 350,000 to 450,000 clones, around nine tenths seen once. Sequenced: peripheral blood. These receptors all stem from a woman in her thirties or forties with COVID-19, enrolled during active disease. The CDR3 runs from the conserved cysteine through the conserved F or W. The order of the fields is V gene, clone size, D gene, J gene, CDR3 length, CDR3 DNA, CDR3 protein. The D gene is left open where the match is weak. Not every row has a clone size; where given, it reads once, few, many or a size class.

>TRBV5-1|once|-|TRBJ2-5|13
TGCGCCAGCAGTATTAGTTCCTTAGAGACCCAGTACTTC
CASSISSLETQYF
>TRBV20-1|-|-|TRBJ2-5|14
TGCAGTGCTAGTTTACTACACTCTGCCGGGACCCAGTACTTC
CSASLLHSAGTQYF
>TRBV19|-|-|TRBJ1-5|16
TGTGCCAGTAGTATAGTGAGGACAGTTACCAATCAGCCCCAGCATTTT
CASSIVRTVTNQPQHF
>TRBV9|-|TRBD1|TRBJ1-1|13
TGTGCCAGCAGCGTCAGGGGGGACACTGAAGCTTTCTTT
CASSVRGDTEAFF
>TRBV5-1|-|-|TRBJ1-5|15
TGCGCCACCCAACATTGGACTTATTCCAATCAGCCCCAGCATTTT
CATQHWTYSNQPQHF
>TRBV28|-|TRBD1|TRBJ1-5|19
TGTGCCAGCGATGACAGGGGCCGATCGGATATCTATAGCAATCAGCCCCAGCATTTT
CASDDRGRSDIYSNQPQHF
>TRBV5-1|-|-|TRBJ2-3|17
TGCGCCAGCAGCCCCCTCGGGGGACGGGCCAACACAGATACGCAGTATTTT
CASSPLGGRANTDTQYF
>TRBV7-9|-|-|TRBJ2-1|15
TGTGCCAGCCGATTCGACGAGGGCTCCTACAATGAGCAGTTCTTC
CASRFDEGSYNEQFF
>TRBV6-5|-|TRBD1|TRBJ1-2|15
TGTGCCAGCCCTAGAGGAACAGGGGATAATAATGGCTACACCTTC
CASPRGTGDNNGYTF
>TRBV7-9|few|TRBD1|TRBJ1-6|14
TGTGCCAGCGCGGGACAGGGGGGTAATTCACCCCTCCACTTT
CASAGQGGNSPLHF
>TRBV2|few|TRBD1|TRBJ1-5|16
TGTGCCAGCACGGGGACAGGGGGCGTAAGCAATCAGCCCCAGCATTTT
CASTGTGGVSNQPQHF
>TRBV27|-|-|TRBJ1-1|14
TGTGCCAGCAGTTTAAGCGGGCTGCGGGCTGAAGCTTTCTTT
CASSLSGLRAEAFF
>TRBV5-6|-|TRBD1|TRBJ1-2|14
TGTGCCAGCAGCGCCCGGGACAGGGCTTATGGCTACACCTTC
CASSARDRAYGYTF
>TRBV9|-|-|TRBJ1-2|12
TGTGCCAGCAGCGTAGACCGAGGAGGCTACACCTTC
CASSVDRGGYTF
>TRBV4-3|-|-|TRBJ2-7|14
TGCGCCAGCAGCCAAGAAAGAGGGGGCTACGAGCAGTACTTC
CASSQERGGYEQYF
>TRBV4-1|-|-|TRBJ1-3|19
TGCGCCAGCAGCCAAGAAGGTCATTGGACATACCACTCTGGAAACACCATATATTTT
CASSQEGHWTYHSGNTIYF
>TRBV6-5|-|TRBD2|TRBJ2-7|14
TGTGCCAGCAGGCCTAGCGGTGGGATCTACGAGCAGTACTTC
CASRPSGGIYEQYF
>TRBV28|-|-|TRBJ1-2|12
TGTGCCAGCAACGCTCCCGGGACATACTACACCTTC
CASNAPGTYYTF
>TRBV28|-|-|TRBJ1-4|16
TGTGCCAGCTCCGTTCTCCCAGGGCCGGTAAATGAAAAACTGTTTTTT
CASSVLPGPVNEKLFF
>TRBV28|-|TRBD1|TRBJ2-7|15
TGTGCCAGCAGTTTCGGGACAGACGGTCGGGACGAGCAGTACTTC
CASSFGTDGRDEQYF
>TRBV2|-|TRBD2|TRBJ2-3|17
TGTGCCAGCAGTGAACTGGTTAGCGGGGGGGGTGCAGATACGCAGTATTTT
CASSELVSGGGADTQYF
>TRBV5-4|-|-|TRBJ2-1|13
TGTGCCACCTCGACAGATACCTACAATGAGCAGTTCTTC
CATSTDTYNEQFF
>TRBV5-6|-|TRBD1|TRBJ2-7|15
TGTGCCAGCAGCTTGAGGTGGCAGGGGGCAAACGAGCAGTACTTC
CASSLRWQGANEQYF
>TRBV3-1/TRBV3-2|-|TRBD1|TRBJ1-1|19
TGTGCCAGCAGCCAAGAACCGGGGGACAGGGGGTCCATGAACACTGAAGCTTTCTTT
CASSQEPGDRGSMNTEAFF
>TRBV19|-|-|TRBJ1-4|19
TGTGCCAGTACCCCCACCCTGGGGAGGGATCTTAGGCGTGCTGAAAAACTGTTTTTT
CASTPTLGRDLRRAEKLFF
>TRBV5-1|-|TRBD2|TRBJ2-1|14
TGCGCCAGCAAAGGGATAGCGGGAGGTTATGAGCAGTTCTTC
CASKGIAGGYEQFF
>TRBV6-1|-|-|TRBJ2-2|15
TGTGCCAGCAGTGAAGCGGGGCAGGGTGCCGGGGAGCTGTTTTTT
CASSEAGQGAGELFF
>TRBV29-1|-|-|TRBJ1-1|13
TGCAGCGTCGCGCTGGGGAGGAACACTGAAGCTTTCTTT
CSVALGRNTEAFF
>TRBV9|-|-|TRBJ1-2|13
TGTGCCAGCAGCGTAGACAGAACTAGTGGCTACACCTTC
CASSVDRTSGYTF
>TRBV2|-|-|TRBJ2-7|12
TGTGCCAGCAACCGCGAGGTGTCCGAGCAGTACTTC
CASNREVSEQYF
>TRBV20-1|-|-|TRBJ1-1|15
TGCAGTGCTAGTGGGGTGGGGGCTGGGAACACTGAAGCTTTCTTT
CSASGVGAGNTEAFF
>TRBV5-5|-|TRBD2|TRBJ2-5|16
TGTGCCAGCAGCTCCTCCGGGACTAGCGGACAAGAGACCCAGTACTTC
CASSSSGTSGQETQYF
>TRBV6-2/TRBV6-3|-|-|TRBJ2-7|14
TGTGCCAGCAGTTACTCGGAGGTCCACTACGAGCAGTACTTC
CASSYSEVHYEQYF
>TRBV6-6|-|TRBD1|TRBJ1-3|17
TGTGCCAGCAGTCGATCAACCGGGACAGTATACCGAAACACCATATATTTT
CASSRSTGTVYRNTIYF